What follows are 24 T cell receptor beta chains derived from one specimen sequenced in a study of T cell repertoires in cytomegalovirus infection. Each CDR3 protein gets one entry after TCRdb re-called the reads with MiXCR. The sample records about 190,000 distinct CDR3 sequences, roughly 27% being singletons. Sequencing was done on a sample of PBMCs. These receptors all come from a human donor in good health (CMV status not recorded). Some clones in this sample may be carry-over from other donors' samples.

The genes are TRBV29-1 and TRBJ2-3; D perhaps matches TRBD1 (6 bases). This CDR3 comprises 11 residues. Deletions cut 7 bases from V and 2 bases from J, with 7 bases between. Per germline, CDR1 SQVTM and CDR2 ANQGSEA. CDR3 DNA sequence: TGCAGCGGGGGGCACACAGATACGCAGTATTTT. Its protein is CSGGHTDTQYF.

The CDR3 bases are TGTGCCAGCAGCCCCCGGGAGGGGAGGCTCCACGAGCAGTACTTC. Translating it yields CASSPREGRLHEQYF. The chain joins TRBV7-9 to TRBJ2-7; 8 nucleotides line up with TRBD2. The CDR3 spans 15 residues. V lost 5 bases, J lost 5 bases, and 11 bases stayed unmatched. Germline V lookup: CDR1 SEHNR, CDR2 FQNEAQ (reference sequence).

This clonotype has only a few counts. The CDR3: CATSESNHGTDTQYF. In nucleotides, the CDR3 is TGTGCCACCTCGGAGAGTAATCATGGCACAGATACGCAGTATTTT. The chain combines TRBV15 with TRBJ2-3, with D unresolved. CDR3 length equals 15 residues. V was pared by 8 bases and J by 1 base, with 16 bases between. Germline V gene data show CDR1 as LNHNV and CDR2 as YYDKDF (reference sequence).

This clonotype was observed once. The rearrangement links TRBV12-3 or TRBV12-4 to TRBJ2-4; 7 bases fit TRBD1. There are 14 residues in the CDR3. The ends lost 1 base at V and 5 bases at J; junction bases unmatched: 2. The CDR3 DNA reads as TGTGCCAGCAGTTTAGGAGGGGGCCAAAACATTCAGTACTTC. The encoded protein is CASSLGGGQNIQYF.

This clonotype showed up many times. This chain links TRBV7-2 with TRBJ1-1; unclear D gene. CDR1 is SGHTA, CDR2 FQGNSA, per germline. The CDR3 has 12 residues. V was pared by 1 base and J by 8 bases, with 8 bases between. CDR3 bases: TGTGCCAGCAGCTTAGGCCCGGTCGAAGCTTTCTTT. As protein: CASSLGPVEAFF.

This clonotype was counted between two and nine times. V and J are TRBV2 and TRBJ2-1; D is possibly TRBD2 (5 bases). Looked up from germline, CDR1 is SNHLY and CDR2 is FYNNEI. There are 16 residues in the CDR3. Trimming left V 1 base short and J 3 bases short, with 13 bases between. CDR3 nucleotides: TGTGCCAGCAGTGAAGGAATAGGCGGGTTCTACAATGAGCAGTTCTTC. Translated, it gives CASSEGIGGFYNEQFF.

This chain uses TRBV19 with TRBJ1-2; D is unresolved. The ends were cut back, 5 bases at V and 7 bases at J, with 17 bases in the middle. There are 14 residues in the CDR3. Germline CDR1 is LNHDA and CDR2 is SQIVND (reference sequence). The CDR3 here is CASSPTGVLRGYTF. The CDR3 DNA follows: TGTGCCAGTAGTCCTACGGGAGTACTACGTGGCTACACCTTC.

This clonotype showed up just once. This may be a read error, as it is one base from a much larger clone. The chain has TRBV7-4 and TRBJ1-2; D might be TRBD1 (5 bases). The CDR3 runs to 16 residues. The germline V and J ends were trimmed by 4 bases and 3 bases, with 18 bases remaining between them. CDR1 and CDR2 (germline): SGHVT, SQSDAQ. This chain's CDR3 is CASSSGGTKEYYGYTF. CDR3 nucleotide sequence: TGTGCCAGCAGCTCAGGAGGGACTAAGGAGTACTATGGCTACACCTTC.

As concerns this clonotype: One end of the junction varies from germline; a read error may be responsible. V and J are TRBV7-4 and TRBJ2-7; a weak D match, TRBD2 (6 bases). The germline CDR1 and CDR2 sequences are SGHVT and SQSDAQ. CDR3 length: 14 residues. CDR3 DNA sequence: TGTGCCAGCAGCTCCTCCGTAAAGGACTACGCGCAGTACTTC. As protein: CASSSSVKDYAQYF.

The rearrangement uses TRBV2 and TRBJ1-5, with unresolved D. Germline CDR1 is SNHLY and CDR2 is FYNNEI. The V and J ends lost 0 bases and 1 base respectively, with 13 bases between them. The CDR3 loop spans 17 amino acids. The CDR3 here is CASSEALLRASNQPQHF. Here the CDR3 DNA reads TGTGCCAGCAGTGAAGCGCTTTTGCGGGCCAGCAATCAGCCCCAGCATTTT.

The rearrangement links TRBV11-2 to TRBJ2-5; D gene ambiguous. From germline, CDR1 is SGHAT and CDR2 FQNNGV. CDR3 length: 13 amino acids. Trimming took 5 bases from V and 5 from J, leaving 12 bases between them. The CDR3 DNA sequence: TGTGCCAGCAGCGCCGACATCGGCGAGACCCAGTACTTC. Its translation is CASSADIGETQYF.

The chain combines TRBV6-1 with TRBJ1-3; D gene unclear. Between the trimmed V and J ends, which lost 1 base and 0 bases, there was a span of 10 bases. The CDR3 spans 16 residues. Germline lookup yields CDR1 MNHNS and CDR2 SASEGT. The DNA for the CDR3 is TGTGCCAGCAGTGAAGAAGGGTCCTTCTCTGGAAACACCATATATTTT. Amino acid sequence: CASSEEGSFSGNTIYF.

This sequence joins TRBV29-1 and TRBJ2-7; D assignment may be TRBD1 or TRBD2 (5 bases each). CDR3 length: 14 amino acids. CDR1 and CDR2 from the germline V gene are SQVTM and ANQGSEA. V lost 3 bases, J lost 0 bases, and 12 bases lay in between. CDR3 DNA sequence: TGCAGCGTTGACGGGACGGGGAGCTCCTACGAGCAGTACTTC. Translating it yields CSVDGTGSSYEQYF.

With respect to this clonotype: Without the conserved terminal phenylalanine or tryptophan, this CDR3 likely stems from a read error. J is TRBJ2-7 and V is TRBV20-1; possibly TRBD2 for D (5 bases). Germline CDR1 reads DFQATT; CDR2 reads SNEGSKA (reference sequence). There are 12 residues in the CDR3. Trimming stripped 3 bases from V and 6 bases from J, with 12 bases between. CDR3 bases: TGCAGTGCTAGGGAGCCCGGACTCGAGCAGTACTGC. It codes for CSAREPGLEQYC.

This clonotype was counted many times. J is TRBJ1-1 and V is TRBV7-9; a weak D match, TRBD1 (6 bases). The CDR3 loop spans 17 amino acids. CDR1 and CDR2 from the germline V gene are SEHNR and FQNEAQ (reference sequence). Trimming removed 5 bases at V and 0 bases at J, with 19 bases between. The CDR3 protein is CASSTTHDRSMNTEAFF. In DNA, the CDR3 is TGTGCCAGCAGCACCACCCACGACAGGTCCATGAACACTGAAGCTTTCTTT.

The chain has TRBV19 and TRBJ2-1; possibly TRBD1 for D (5 bases). This CDR3 spans 11 amino acids. Germline V gives CDR1 LNHDA, CDR2 SQIVND (reference sequence). Trimming pared 3 bases from V and 9 bases from J, leaving 6 bases between. The CDR3 reads CASSIRAEQFF. In DNA form, the CDR3 reads TGTGCCAGTAGTATCAGGGCTGAGCAGTTCTTC.

The chain is built from TRBV11-2 and TRBJ1-1; no clear D. V was clipped by 5 bases and J by 0 bases, with 10 bases between them. Germline V lookup: CDR1 SGHAT, CDR2 FQNNGV. The length of the CDR3 is 14 residues. For the CDR3, the DNA is TGTGCCAGCAGCGTTGACGTCCTGAACACTGAAGCTTTCTTT. Translation gives CASSVDVLNTEAFF.

The chain combines TRBV20-1 with TRBJ2-7; 8 bases fit TRBD2. This CDR3 spans 13 amino acids. V lost 5 bases to trimming and J lost 1 base; unmatched junction nucleotides: 4. From germline, CDR1 is DFQATT and CDR2 SNEGSKA (reference sequence). The CDR3 is CSAALAGSYEQYF. The CDR3 region has the DNA TGCAGTGCTGCCTTAGCGGGGTCCTACGAGCAGTACTTC.

This chain links TRBV4-2 with TRBJ1-1; D call uncertain. Germline lookup yields CDR1 LGHNA and CDR2 YNFKEQ. This CDR3 has 15 amino acids. Trimming removed 0 bases from V and 1 base from J, with 9 bases in between. CDR3 protein: CASSQEGEPNTEAFF. In DNA form, the CDR3 reads TGTGCCAGCAGCCAAGAGGGAGAACCGAACACTGAAGCTTTCTTT.

The chain recombines TRBV7-2 with TRBJ2-1, with TRBD1 matching 8 bases. The CDR3 totals 13 residues. Trimming cost V 7 bases and J 8 bases; bases outside gene matches: 7. Germline CDR1 is SGHTA and CDR2 is FQGNSA. The DNA of the CDR3 is TGTGCCAGCATCAGGGGGCTAAAGCATGAGCAGTTCTTC. Encoded protein: CASIRGLKHEQFF. Together with reference TRBV7-2 and TRBJ2-1, the CDR3 gives the full variable domain: GAGVSQSPSNKVTEKGKDVELRCDPISGHTALYWYRQSLGQGLEFLIYFQGNSAPDKSGLPSDRFSAERTGGSVSTLTIQRTQQEDSAVYLCASIRGLKHEQFFGPGTRLTVL.

The chain recombines TRBV4-2 with TRBJ1-3; D possibly corresponds to TRBD1 (5 bases). CDR1 is LGHNA and CDR2 is YNFKEQ in the germline V gene. The CDR3 loop spans 14 amino acids. V lost 1 base to trimming and J lost 4 bases, with 8 bases between them. CDR3 sequence reads: CASSQGGEGNTIYF. CDR3 nucleotides: TGTGCCAGCAGCCAAGGAGGGGAGGGAAACACCATATATTTT.

This chain connects TRBV7-2 to TRBJ1-5, with D hard to call. CDR1 SGHTA and CDR2 FQGNSA come from the germline V gene. This CDR3 region has 14 residues. Trimming took 2 bases from V and 4 from J, leaving 9 bases between them. The CDR3 DNA sequence: TGTGCCAGCAGCTTAACCGGGAGAAATCAGCCCCAGCATTTT. Amino acid sequence: CASSLTGRNQPQHF.

As for this clonotype: A much larger clone differs by one base, so this may be a read error. The chain is built from TRBV7-2 and TRBJ1-1; D is perhaps TRBD1 (6 bases). The germline gives CDR1 SGHTA, CDR2 FQGNSA. This CDR3 has 15 residues. The CDR3 DNA follows: TGTGCCTGCAGCACCTACCGGGGGCCGAACACTGAAGCTTTCTTT. This encodes CACSTYRGPNTEAFF.

The CDR3 region has the DNA TGTGCCAGCAGTCGGACAGAACGCTACGAGCAGTACTTC. Amino acids: CASSRTERYEQYF. This chain links TRBV12-3 or TRBV12-4 with TRBJ2-7; weak D call: TRBD1 (6 bases). The CDR3 extends over 13 amino acids. V was clipped by 5 bases and J by 3 bases, with 11 bases between them.